These T cell receptor beta chains were read from a single sample in a study of blood T cell repertoires in COVID-19. Clones were read by immunoSEQ multiplex PCR, and TCRdb kept only the in-frame ones, dropping some. Of fewer than 600,000 clones listed, more than 75% are singletons. The sample comprised PBMCs or T cells enriched from blood (not recorded which). The receptors stem from a woman in her thirties or forties who had recovered from COVID-19. Both conserved end residues are part of each CDR3. A D gene is named only where the DNA matches it firmly. Clone sizes are given selectively: once, few, many, or a class where the clone is expanded.

j_call,cdr3_length,clone_size,d_call,v_call,cdr3_aa,cdr3_nt
TRBJ2-7,15,NA,TRBD2,TRBV10-3,CAIAGLADTSYEQYF,TGTGCCATAGCTGGACTAGCGGATACCTCCTACGAGCAGTACTTC
TRBJ1-1,16,NA,TRBD1,TRBV19,CASSIGITGGNTEAFF,TGTGCCAGTAGTATAGGAATAACAGGGGGGAACACTGAAGCTTTCTTT
TRBJ2-7,17,NA,TRBD1,TRBV5-8,CASSFDSTGLTSYEQYF,TGTGCCAGCAGCTTCGACTCGACAGGGCTAACCTCCTACGAGCAGTACTTC
TRBJ1-4,15,NA,NA,TRBV4-1,CASSSYLEGREKLFF,TGCGCCAGCAGCAGCTATTTGGAGGGGCGTGAAAAACTGTTTTTT
TRBJ1-2,16,NA,TRBD1,TRBV11-2,CASRRPGQGFSYGYTF,TGTGCCAGCAGGCGGCCGGGACAGGGATTCAGCTATGGCTACACCTTC
TRBJ2-6,17,few,NA,TRBV4-3,CASSRREGSPGANVLTF,TGCGCCAGCAGTCGAAGAGAGGGTTCGCCAGGGGCCAACGTCCTGACTTTC
TRBJ2-1,17,few,TRBD2,TRBV20-1,CSASPRLSGSRGDEQFF,TGCAGTGCTAGTCCGAGGCTTAGCGGGAGCAGGGGCGATGAGCAGTTCTTC
TRBJ2-7,15,NA,NA,TRBV6-5,CASSYSGDWAYEQYF,TGTGCCAGCAGTTACTCAGGGGACTGGGCCTACGAGCAGTACTTC
TRBJ1-2,11,NA,NA,TRBV30,CAWRDIYGYTF,TGTGCCTGGAGGGACATCTATGGCTACACCTTC
TRBJ2-2,18,few,TRBD1,TRBV4-2,CASSQDRYRGLGTGELFF,TGTGCCAGCAGCCAAGATCGGTACAGGGGGTTGGGCACCGGGGAGCTGTTTTTT
TRBJ1-1,15,NA,TRBD1,TRBV24-1,CATSDSRTGNTEAFF,TGTGCCACCAGTGATTCAAGGACAGGGAACACTGAAGCTTTCTTT
TRBJ2-2,13,NA,NA,TRBV10-3,CAISGLDTGELFF,TGTGCCATCTCAGGTTTGGACACCGGGGAGCTGTTTTTT
TRBJ2-2,16,NA,TRBD2,TRBV18,CASSPPGGRDTGELFF,TGTGCCAGCTCACCCCCTGGAGGGAGGGACACCGGGGAGCTGTTTTTT
TRBJ2-2,16,NA,NA,TRBV10-2,CASSEWGTLNTGELFF,TGCGCCAGCAGTGAATGGGGGACTCTGAACACCGGGGAGCTGTTTTTT
TRBJ1-1,16,NA,TRBD1,TRBV3-1/TRBV3-2,CASSDDRGPRDTEAFF,TGTGCCAGCAGCGACGACAGGGGCCCAAGGGACACTGAAGCTTTCTTT
TRBJ2-1,18,NA,TRBD2,TRBV25-1,CASSGASGTTRYYNEQFF,TGTGCCAGCAGTGGGGCTAGCGGGACGACAAGGTACTACAATGAGCAGTTCTTC
TRBJ2-7,16,few,TRBD2,TRBV4-1,CASSQDSGGLLYEQYF,TGCGCCAGCAGCCAAGATAGCGGGGGGCTTCTATACGAGCAGTACTTC
TRBJ2-1,15,NA,TRBD2,TRBV3-1/TRBV3-2,CASSPTSGSGNEQFF,TGTGCCAGCAGCCCGACTAGCGGGAGTGGTAATGAGCAGTTCTTC
TRBJ1-4,13,few,NA,TRBV6-5,CASTHGDTEKLFF,TGTGCCAGCACCCACGGGGACACGGAAAAACTGTTTTTT
TRBJ2-7,19,NA,TRBD1,TRBV10-3,CAIRPSRDRDPRGRDEQYF,TGTGCCATTAGGCCCTCCAGGGACAGGGACCCCCGTGGGCGGGACGAGCAGTACTTC
TRBJ2-7,12,NA,NA,TRBV29-1,CSVEVTRYEQYF,TGCAGCGTTGAAGTAACGAGGTACGAGCAGTACTTC
TRBJ2-1,14,NA,TRBD2,TRBV5-1,CASSFLAGANEQFF,TGCGCCAGCAGCTTCTTAGCGGGAGCCAATGAGCAGTTCTTC
TRBJ2-4,21,NA,NA,TRBV4-3,CASSQDSRTEIGALAKNIQYF,TGCGCCAGCAGCCAAGATTCCCGGACAGAAATTGGCGCATTAGCCAAAAACATTCAGTACTTC
TRBJ2-7,16,NA,TRBD1,TRBV7-8,CASSLLPGQGGYEQYF,TGTGCCAGCAGCTTACTTCCGGGACAGGGTGGATACGAGCAGTACTTC
TRBJ1-2,12,NA,NA,TRBV28,CASSLKANGYTF,TGTGCCAGCAGTTTGAAAGCCAATGGCTACACCTTC
TRBJ1-2,12,NA,NA,TRBV14,CASSPSPYGYTF,TGTGCCAGCAGCCCTTCCCCCTATGGCTACACCTTC
TRBJ1-2,12,NA,TRBD1,TRBV7-8,CASSLAKGTDTF,TGTGCCAGCAGCTTAGCGAAGGGGACAGACACCTTC
TRBJ2-3,14,NA,TRBD1,TRBV27,CASSPTGGPDTQYF,TGTGCCAGCAGCCCAACAGGGGGGCCAGATACGCAGTATTTT
TRBJ1-1,13,NA,NA,TRBV27,CASRLQGGTEAFF,TGTGCCAGCAGGTTACAGGGAGGCACTGAAGCTTTCTTT
TRBJ1-1,13,NA,TRBD1,TRBV6-5,CASSSDRGRKAFF,TGTGCCAGCAGCTCCGACAGGGGAAGGAAGGCTTTCTTT
TRBJ2-2,13,once,NA,TRBV29-1,CSVELVAAGELFF,TGCAGCGTTGAGCTGGTGGCCGCCGGGGAGCTGTTTTTT
TRBJ1-2,14,NA,NA,TRBV28,CASSASQGNYGYTF,TGTGCCAGCAGCGCGTCCCAGGGCAACTATGGCTACACCTTC
TRBJ2-7,12,NA,NA,TRBV29-1,CSVRTGSKEQYF,TGCAGCGTTAGAACAGGTTCGAAGGAGCAGTACTTC
TRBJ2-2,13,NA,NA,TRBV29-1,CSVERRNAGELFF,TGCAGCGTTGAAAGGAGGAACGCGGGGGAGCTGTTTTTT
TRBJ1-4,17,NA,TRBD1,TRBV18,CASSHLTGQPINEKLFF,TGTGCCAGCTCACACTTGACGGGACAGCCTATTAATGAAAAACTGTTTTTT
TRBJ1-5,15,NA,NA,TRBV7-2,CASSFTGLANQPQHF,TGTGCCAGCAGCTTTACAGGGTTAGCCAATCAGCCCCAGCATTTT
TRBJ2-3,15,NA,NA,TRBV11-2,CASSLWETSTDTQYF,TGTGCCAGCAGCTTGTGGGAGACTAGCACAGATACGCAGTATTTT
TRBJ2-7,14,NA,TRBD1,TRBV24-1,CATSDTSGGYEQYF,TGTGCCACCAGTGATACCTCAGGGGGATACGAGCAGTACTTC
TRBJ1-2,14,NA,TRBD1,TRBV7-9,CASSLDRGFDGYTF,TGTGCCAGCAGCCTGGACAGGGGGTTTGATGGCTACACCTTC
TRBJ1-5,15,once,TRBD1,TRBV7-9,CASSIAGGWDQPQHF,TGTGCCAGCAGCATAGCAGGGGGCTGGGATCAGCCCCAGCATTTT
TRBJ2-5,16,NA,TRBD2,TRBV15,CATSARTSGSEETQYF,TGTGCCACCAGCGCCAGGACTAGCGGGAGCGAAGAGACCCAGTACTTC
TRBJ2-2,16,NA,TRBD2,TRBV5-6,CASSLGLAGGSGELFF,TGTGCCAGCAGCTTGGGCCTAGCGGGAGGGTCCGGGGAGCTGTTTTTT
TRBJ2-3,13,NA,NA,TRBV19,CASSIVPVDTQYF,TGTGCCAGTAGTATAGTCCCGGTAGATACGCAGTATTTT
TRBJ1-5,15,NA,NA,TRBV15,CATSRDGTARQPQHF,TGTGCCACCAGCAGAGATGGAACAGCAAGACAGCCCCAGCATTTT
TRBJ2-3,17,NA,TRBD2,TRBV10-3,CAISDSTSGRGTDTQYF,TGTGCCATCAGTGACTCGACTAGCGGGAGAGGCACAGATACGCAGTATTTT
TRBJ2-3,16,NA,TRBD1,TRBV5-4,CASSFPGTGGTDTQYF,TGTGCCAGCAGCTTTCCCGGGACAGGGGGGACAGATACGCAGTATTTT
TRBJ2-5,13,NA,NA,TRBV18,CASSRQGTETQYF,TGTGCCAGCTCCCGCCAGGGGACGGAGACCCAGTACTTC
TRBJ1-2,15,NA,NA,TRBV11-2,CASSLVGAGPEGYTF,TGTGCCAGCAGCTTAGTGGGGGCGGGCCCGGAGGGCTACACCTTC
TRBJ1-5,13,NA,TRBD1,TRBV6-5,CASSSDRDQPQHF,TGTGCCAGCAGTTCGGACAGGGACCAGCCCCAGCATTTT
TRBJ1-5,15,NA,NA,TRBV3-1/TRBV3-2,CASSQDLSGAQPQHF,TGTGCCAGCAGCCAAGATTTGTCAGGGGCACAGCCCCAGCATTTT
TRBJ1-5,15,NA,TRBD1,TRBV7-2,CASSPDRALNQPQHF,TGTGCCAGCAGCCCGGACAGGGCCCTCAATCAGCCCCAGCATTTT
TRBJ1-1,16,NA,TRBD1,TRBV27,CASSLLDRGLNTEAFF,TGTGCCAGCAGTCTCCTGGACAGGGGGTTGAACACTGAAGCTTTCTTT
TRBJ2-1,12,NA,NA,TRBV5-6,CASSKDSNEQFF,TGTGCCAGCAGCAAAGACTCGAATGAGCAGTTCTTC
TRBJ2-3,20,NA,TRBD2,TRBV4-3,CASSQHPAASGRNCTDTQYF,TGCGCCAGCAGCCAACACCCAGCGGCTAGCGGGAGGAATTGCACAGATACGCAGTATTTT
TRBJ2-1,15,NA,NA,TRBV5-1,CASSLVAVLSNEQFF,TGCGCCAGCAGCTTGGTGGCGGTCTTATCGAATGAGCAGTTCTTC